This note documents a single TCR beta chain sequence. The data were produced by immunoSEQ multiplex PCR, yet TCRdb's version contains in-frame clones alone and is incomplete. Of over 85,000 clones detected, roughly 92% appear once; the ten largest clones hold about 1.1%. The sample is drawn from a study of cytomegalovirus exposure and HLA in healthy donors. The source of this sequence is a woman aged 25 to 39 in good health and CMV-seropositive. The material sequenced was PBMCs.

In DNA, the CDR3 is TGTGCCAGCAGCTTGGCCGGACAGGGGGCCGATGAGCAGTTCTTC. It codes for CASSLAGQGADEQFF. This sequence joins TRBV5-4 and TRBJ2-1; 11 bases agree with TRBD1. This CDR3 is 15 amino acids long. V gave up 0 bases and J gave up 8 bases; unmatched junction bases: 4. Germline V gene data show CDR1 as SGHNT and CDR2 as YYREEE (reference sequence).